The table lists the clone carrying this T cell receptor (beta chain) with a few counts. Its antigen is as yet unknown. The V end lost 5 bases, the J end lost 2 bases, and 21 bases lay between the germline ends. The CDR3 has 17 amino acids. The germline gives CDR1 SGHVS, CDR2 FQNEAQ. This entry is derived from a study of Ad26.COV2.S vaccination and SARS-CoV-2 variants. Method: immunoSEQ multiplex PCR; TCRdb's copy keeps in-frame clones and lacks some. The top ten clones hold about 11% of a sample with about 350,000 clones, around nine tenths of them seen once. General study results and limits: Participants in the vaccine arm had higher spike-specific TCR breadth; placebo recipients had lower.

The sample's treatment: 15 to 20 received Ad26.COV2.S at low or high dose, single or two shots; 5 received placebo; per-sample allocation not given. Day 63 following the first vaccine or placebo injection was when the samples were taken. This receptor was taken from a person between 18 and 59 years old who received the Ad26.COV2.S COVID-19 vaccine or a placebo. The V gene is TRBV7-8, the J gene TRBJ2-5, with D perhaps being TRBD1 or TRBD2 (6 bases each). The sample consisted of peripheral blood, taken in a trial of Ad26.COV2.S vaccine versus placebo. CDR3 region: CASSTRYPRGGQETQYF. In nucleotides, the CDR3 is TGTGCCAGCAGCACGAGGTACCCCCGAGGGGGGCAAGAGACCCAGTACTTC. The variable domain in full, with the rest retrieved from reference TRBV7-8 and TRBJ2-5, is GAGVSQSPRYKVAKRGQDVALRCDPISGHVSLFWYQQALGQGPEFLTYFQNEAQLDKSGLPSDRFFAERPEGSVSTLKIQRTQQEDSAVYLCASSTRYPRGGQETQYFGPGTRLLVL.